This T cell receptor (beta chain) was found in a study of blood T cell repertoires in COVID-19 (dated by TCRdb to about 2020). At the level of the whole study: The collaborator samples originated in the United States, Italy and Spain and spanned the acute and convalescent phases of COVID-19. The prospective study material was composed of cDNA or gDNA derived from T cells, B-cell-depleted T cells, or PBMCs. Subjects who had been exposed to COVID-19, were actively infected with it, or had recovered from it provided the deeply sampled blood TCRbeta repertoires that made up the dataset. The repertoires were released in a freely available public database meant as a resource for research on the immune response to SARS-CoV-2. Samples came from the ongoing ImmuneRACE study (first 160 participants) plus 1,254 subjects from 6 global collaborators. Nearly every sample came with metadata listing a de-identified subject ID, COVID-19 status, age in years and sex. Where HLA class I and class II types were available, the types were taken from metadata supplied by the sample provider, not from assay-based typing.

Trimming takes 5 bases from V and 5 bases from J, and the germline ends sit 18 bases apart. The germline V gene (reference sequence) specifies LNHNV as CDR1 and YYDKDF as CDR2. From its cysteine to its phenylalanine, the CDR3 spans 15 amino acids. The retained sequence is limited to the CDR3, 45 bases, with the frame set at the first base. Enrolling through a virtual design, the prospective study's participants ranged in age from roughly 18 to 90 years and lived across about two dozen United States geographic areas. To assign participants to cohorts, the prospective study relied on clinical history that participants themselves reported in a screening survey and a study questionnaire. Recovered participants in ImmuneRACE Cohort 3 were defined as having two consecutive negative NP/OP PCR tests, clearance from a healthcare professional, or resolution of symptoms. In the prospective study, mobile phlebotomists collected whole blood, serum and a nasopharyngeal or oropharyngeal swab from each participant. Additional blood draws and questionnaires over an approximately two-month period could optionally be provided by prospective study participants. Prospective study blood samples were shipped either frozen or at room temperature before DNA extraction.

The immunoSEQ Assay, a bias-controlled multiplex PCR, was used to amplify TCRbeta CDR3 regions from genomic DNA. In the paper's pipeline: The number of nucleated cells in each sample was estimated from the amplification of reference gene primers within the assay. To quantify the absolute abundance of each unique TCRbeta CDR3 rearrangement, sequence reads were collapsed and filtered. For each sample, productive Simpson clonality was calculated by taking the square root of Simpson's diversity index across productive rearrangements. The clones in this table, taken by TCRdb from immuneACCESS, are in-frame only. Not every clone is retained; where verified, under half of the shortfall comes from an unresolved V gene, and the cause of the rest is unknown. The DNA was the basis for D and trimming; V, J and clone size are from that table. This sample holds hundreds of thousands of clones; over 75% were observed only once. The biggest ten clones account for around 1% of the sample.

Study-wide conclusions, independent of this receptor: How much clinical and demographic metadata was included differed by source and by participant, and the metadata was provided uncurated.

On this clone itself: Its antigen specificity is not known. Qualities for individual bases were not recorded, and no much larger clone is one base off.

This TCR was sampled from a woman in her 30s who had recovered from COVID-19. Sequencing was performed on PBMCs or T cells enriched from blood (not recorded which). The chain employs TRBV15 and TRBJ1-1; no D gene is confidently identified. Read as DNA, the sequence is TGTGCCACCAGCCCCTCCAGGATGAGGGAAACTGAAGCTTTCTTT. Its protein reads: CATSPSRMRETEAFF. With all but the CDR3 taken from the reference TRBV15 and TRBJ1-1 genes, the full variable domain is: DAMVIQNPRYQVTQFGKPVTLSCSQTLNHNVMYWYQQKSSQAPKLLFHYYDKDFNNEADTPDNFQSRRPNTSFCFLDIRSPGLGDTAMYLCATSPSRMRETEAFFGQGTRLTVV.